These 22 T cell receptor beta chains came from one sample sequenced in a study of cytomegalovirus exposure and HLA in healthy donors. The PCR had 60 Vbeta and 13 Jbeta primers. The data were produced by immunoSEQ multiplex PCR, yet TCRdb's version contains in-frame clones alone and is incomplete. This listing includes around 150,000 clones. What was sequenced was PBMCs. These receptors were taken from an older woman in good health and CMV-seronegative.

The V call is TRBV5-1, the J call TRBJ2-7, with 7 bases identical to TRBD1. Looked up from germline, CDR1 is SGHRS and CDR2 is YFSETQ. V shed 1 base and J 9 bases; nucleotides not matched to a gene: 10. The CDR3 is 14 amino acids. Here the CDR3 DNA reads TGCGCCAGCAGCTTGACTGGACAGGAGGAAGGGCAGTACTTC. Its protein is CASSLTGQEEGQYF.

V usage is TRBV6-1 and J usage is TRBJ2-1, with 7 bases lining up with TRBD2. The V gene's germline CDR1 is MNHNS and CDR2 SASEGT. The length of the CDR3 is 17 residues. After removal of 0 bases from V and 3 bases from J, the junction contained 8 bases not matched to a gene. The CDR3 here is CASSEALTGGGYNEQFF. In nucleotides, the CDR3 is TGTGCCAGCAGTGAAGCGCTAACGGGAGGAGGCTACAATGAGCAGTTCTTC.

This chain joins TRBV2 and TRBJ1-5, with D perhaps TRBD1 (6 bases). Trimming cost V 1 base and J 4 bases, with 11 bases left between them. Looked up from germline, CDR1 is SNHLY and CDR2 is FYNNEI. This CDR3 region has 15 residues. As DNA, the CDR3 is TGTGCCAGCAGTGAAGGGACAGTCTCTAATCAGCCCCAGCATTTT. As protein: CASSEGTVSNQPQHF.

The chain joins TRBV30 to TRBJ1-5, with 8 bases fitting TRBD1. This CDR3 has 15 residues. Trimming took 2 bases from V and 0 from J; bases not matched to a gene: 3. Germline V gene data show CDR1 as GTSNPN and CDR2 as SVGIG (reference sequence). CDR3 coding DNA: TGTGCCTGGAGTACAGGGGGATATAGCAATCAGCCCCAGCATTTT. Protein: CAWSTGGYSNQPQHF.

V gene TRBV2 combines with J gene TRBJ1-5; 9 positions match TRBD1. V gave up 4 bases and J gave up 2 bases; unmatched junction bases: 6. Germline V gives CDR1 SNHLY, CDR2 FYNNEI. The CDR3 length is 16 residues. The DNA of the CDR3 is TGTGCCAGCAGTGGAACAGGGGGCTTGGGCAATCAGCCCCAGCATTTT. Amino acids: CASSGTGGLGNQPQHF.

The chain recombines TRBV10-3 with TRBJ1-3; the D is unclear. Germline values: CDR1 ENHRY, CDR2 SYGVKD. The CDR3 consists of 14 residues. Trimming took off 9 bases at V and 2 bases at J, with 14 bases between the two ends. The CDR3 here is CAMAGEAAGNTIYF. CDR3 sequence (DNA): TGTGCCATGGCCGGCGAGGCGGCTGGAAACACCATATATTTT.

The chain carries TRBV6-5 and TRBJ2-1, with 10 nucleotides matching TRBD2. This CDR3 is 15 amino acids long. The germline gives CDR1 MNHEY, CDR2 SVGAGI. With 6 bases clipped from V and 5 bases from J, the junction kept 7 bases outside the gene matches. For the CDR3, the DNA is TGTGCCAGCAGGCTAGCGGGAGTGGGGAACAATGAGCAGTTCTTC. It yields the protein CASRLAGVGNNEQFF.

The chain combines TRBV5-1 with TRBJ1-5, with D uncertain. V dropped 0 bases and J dropped 0 bases, with 7 bases sitting between them. The germline gives CDR1 SGHRS, CDR2 YFSETQ. This CDR3 is built from 15 residues. The CDR3 loop is CASSLVIYSNQPQHF. The CDR3 bases are TGCGCCAGCAGCTTGGTGATCTATAGCAATCAGCCCCAGCATTTT.

The rearrangement uses TRBV2 and TRBJ2-1; no clear D gene. V was pared by 6 bases and J by 7 bases, with 13 bases between. The CDR3 is made up of 13 amino acids. The germline gives CDR1 SNHLY, CDR2 FYNNEI. The CDR3 DNA reads TGTGCCAGCAGCGAGGCGATAGAAAATGAGCAGTTCTTC. Translation gives CASSEAIENEQFF. Full variable domain (outside the CDR3, taken from reference TRBV2 and TRBJ2-1): EPEVTQTPSHQVTQMGQEVILRCVPISNHLYFYWYRQILGQKVEFLVSFYNNEISEKSEIFDDQFSVERPDGSNFTLKIRSTKLEDSAMYFCASSEAIENEQFFGPGTRLTVL.

The chain is built from TRBV7-2 and TRBJ2-1; 7 bases map to TRBD1. Germline V gene sequence: CDR1 SGHTA, CDR2 FQGNSA. The J segment lost 10 bases and the V segment lost 5 bases, leaving 8 bases of the junction unmatched. This CDR3 has 13 residues. DNA for the CDR3: TGTGCCAGCAGCCCCGAAGGGGGCGACGAGCAGTTCTTC. Protein: CASSPEGGDEQFF.

V and J are TRBV4-1 and TRBJ1-4; no clear D gene. The CDR3 totals 15 residues. Germline-derived CDR1 and CDR2 are MGHRA and YSYEKL. With 4 bases removed from V and 8 bases from J, the gap between germline ends came to 17 bases. CDR3 coding DNA: TGCGCCAGCAGCCGCCCGGACGCGGGCAGGGAAAAACTGTTTTTT. Amino acid sequence: CASSRPDAGREKLFF.

This chain connects TRBV7-9 to TRBJ2-1; 9 bases map to TRBD2. This CDR3 comprises 16 residues. The germline CDR1 and CDR2 sequences are SEHNR and FQNEAQ (reference sequence). Trimming removed 1 base from V and 2 bases from J; junction bases left unmatched: 3. This CDR3 is CASSLDGLAPYNEQFF. The CDR3 coding sequence is TGTGCCAGCAGCTTAGATGGACTAGCGCCCTACAATGAGCAGTTCTTC. The full variable domain, in which reference TRBV7-9 and TRBJ2-1 provide the parts outside the CDR3, is DTGVSQNPRHKITKRGQNVTFRCDPISEHNRLYWYRQTLGQGPEFLTYFQNEAQLEKSRLLSDRFSAERPKGSFSTLEIQRTEQGDSAMYLCASSLDGLAPYNEQFFGPGTRLTVL.

The chain uses TRBV18 and TRBJ2-5; 7 bases line up with TRBD1. From germline, CDR1 is KGHSH and CDR2 LQKENI. V shed 1 base, J shed 0 bases, and the junction held 20 bases outside the gene matches. This CDR3 is 21 amino acids long. The CDR3 loop reads CASSPRIGSMGQRKYQETQYF. CDR3 sequence (DNA): TGTGCCAGCTCACCACGCATCGGGTCGATGGGACAGAGGAAATACCAAGAGACCCAGTACTTC.

The chain couples TRBV4-1 to TRBJ1-2, with TRBD1 matching over 9 bases. The junction had 7 bases not matched to a gene; V was cut back by 5 bases and J by 3 bases. The germline V gene has CDR1 MGHRA and CDR2 YSYEKL. The CDR3 is 15 residues long. DNA for the CDR3: TGCGCCAGCAGCGGATTCAGGGACAGGGACTATGGCTACACCTTC. Its translation is CASSGFRDRDYGYTF.

CDR3 nucleotides: TGCGCCAGCAGCCTGCAGGCAGGGGGTGACTACGAGCAGTACTTC. Residues: CASSLQAGGDYEQYF. The chain combines TRBV5-1 with TRBJ2-7; 7 bases line up with TRBD1. Germline CDR1 is SGHRS and CDR2 is YFSETQ. CDR3 length equals 15 residues. Germline trimming cut 4 bases from V and 3 bases from J; bases unmatched to any gene: 10.

The J gene is TRBJ2-1, the V gene TRBV29-1; 9 bases line up with TRBD2. V gave up 5 bases and J gave up 4 bases; unmatched junction bases: 9. The CDR3 totals 15 residues. Germline loops: CDR1 SQVTM, CDR2 ANQGSEA. The CDR3 is CSVLAGGKTYNEQFF. The CDR3 region has the DNA TGCAGCGTTTTGGCGGGAGGGAAAACTTACAATGAGCAGTTCTTC.

This chain links TRBV5-1 with TRBJ1-2, with TRBD1 matching over 7 bases. The CDR3 spans 17 residues. The junction had 12 bases not matched to a gene; V was cut back by 0 bases and J by 4 bases. Germline CDR1 reads SGHRS; CDR2 reads YFSETQ. The DNA of the CDR3 is TGCGCCAGCAGCTTGGGGGCCGGAGGACAGGACCTCTATGGCTACACCTTC. It encodes CASSLGAGGQDLYGYTF.

Here the CDR3 reads CASSVRPRGGGEQYF. CDR3 bases: TGTGCCAGCAGCGTCCGGCCACGGGGGGGCGGCGAGCAGTACTTC. The chain is built from TRBV9 and TRBJ2-7, with 8 positions matching TRBD2. After removal of 2 bases from V and 6 bases from J, the junction contained 10 bases not matched to a gene. In germline, CDR1 is SGDLS, CDR2 YYNGEE. CDR3 length: 15 residues. Full variable domain (outside the CDR3, taken from reference TRBV9 and TRBJ2-7): DSGVTQTPKHLITATGQRVTLRCSPRSGDLSVYWYQQSLDQGLQFLIQYYNGEERAKGNILERFSAQQFPDLHSELNLSSLELGDSALYFCASSVRPRGGGEQYFGPGTRLTVT.

On this clone itself: One junction end does not reproduce the germline sequence, and a read error may be involved. The rearrangement links TRBV4-1 to TRBJ1-5; the D is unclear. Germline V lookup: CDR1 MGHRA, CDR2 YSYEKL. This CDR3 has 14 amino acids. Here the CDR3 reads CAGSQESPVLPQHF. The CDR3 DNA follows: TGCGCCGGCAGCCAAGAGTCCCCGGTTCTGCCCCAGCATTTT.

The chain uses TRBV4-3 and TRBJ2-2, with 8 positions matching TRBD1. The CDR3 spans 16 residues. From germline, CDR1 is LGHNA and CDR2 YSLEER. V dropped 2 bases and J dropped 5; count of bases not matched to a gene: 7. CDR3 coding DNA: TGCGCCAGCAGCCAATCCGGACAGGGAAGTACCGGGGAGCTGTTTTTT. Translated: CASSQSGQGSTGELFF.

As DNA, the CDR3 is TGTGCCAGTAGGCCGGAGGGACGGAGGCCAGCTTTCTTT. Translating it yields CASRPEGRRPAFF. The chain is built from TRBV19 and TRBJ1-1; TRBD1 might be the D (5 bases). V was shortened by 6 bases and J by 10 bases, with 18 bases between the two germline ends. Germline values: CDR1 LNHDA, CDR2 SQIVND (reference sequence). The CDR3 extends over 13 amino acids.

The J gene is TRBJ2-7, the V gene TRBV11-2; the match to TRBD1 covers 11 bases. There are 16 residues in the CDR3. CDR1 and CDR2 (germline): SGHAT, FQNNGV. V shed 1 base, J shed 1 base, and the junction held 3 bases outside the gene matches. In DNA form, the CDR3 reads TGTGCCAGCAGCTTAGGTGGGACAGGGGGATCCTACGAGCAGTACTTC. Protein sequence: CASSLGGTGGSYEQYF.